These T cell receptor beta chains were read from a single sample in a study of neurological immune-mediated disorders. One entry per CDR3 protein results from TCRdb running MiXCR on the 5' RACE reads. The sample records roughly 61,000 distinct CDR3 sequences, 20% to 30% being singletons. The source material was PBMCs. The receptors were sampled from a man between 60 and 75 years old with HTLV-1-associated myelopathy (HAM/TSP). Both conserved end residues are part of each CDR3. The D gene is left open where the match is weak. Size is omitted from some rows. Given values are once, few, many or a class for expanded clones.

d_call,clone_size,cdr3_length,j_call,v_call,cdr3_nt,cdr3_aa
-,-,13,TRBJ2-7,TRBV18,TGTGCCAGCTCTACGCTAGTAGGGGACGAGCAGTACTTC,CASSTLVGDEQYF
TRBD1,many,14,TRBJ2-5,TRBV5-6,TGTGCCAGCAGCTTCGGGACAGACCAAGAGACCCAGTACTTC,CASSFGTDQETQYF
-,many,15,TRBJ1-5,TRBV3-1,TGTGCCAGCAGCCCTGGACCGCTTGGCAATCAGCCCCAGCATTTT,CASSPGPLGNQPQHF
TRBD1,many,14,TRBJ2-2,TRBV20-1,TGCAGTGCTAAGTACAGGGGGGACACCGGGGAGCTGTTTTTT,CSAKYRGDTGELFF
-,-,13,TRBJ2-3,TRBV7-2,TGTGCCAGCAGCCCCCGGGTGGGGGATACGCAGTATTTT,CASSPRVGDTQYF
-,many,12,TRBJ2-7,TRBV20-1,TGCAGTGCTAGAATCAATTCCTACGAGCAGTACTTC,CSARINSYEQYF
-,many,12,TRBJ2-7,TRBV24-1,TGTGCCACCAGTGATTGGGGATCGAAGCAGTACTTC,CATSDWGSKQYF
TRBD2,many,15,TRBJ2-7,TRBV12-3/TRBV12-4,TGTGCCAGCAGTTTGAGCGGGACTAGCGGCTACGAGCAGTACTTC,CASSLSGTSGYEQYF
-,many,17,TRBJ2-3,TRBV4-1,TGCGCCAGCAGCCGCAACGCGGGATTCGGAAGCACAGATACGCAGTATTTT,CASSRNAGFGSTDTQYF
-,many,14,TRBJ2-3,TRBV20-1,TGCAGTGCTAGAGAGGTCGCAGCTACAGATACGCAGTATTTT,CSAREVAATDTQYF
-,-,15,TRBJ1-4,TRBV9,TGTGCCAGCAGCACCTCGACGGAAGTTAATGAAAAACTGTTTTTT,CASSTSTEVNEKLFF
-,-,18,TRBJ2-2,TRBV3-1,TGTGCCAGGAGCCACGGACAGACCCTTAGTGGGGACACCGGAGAGCTGTTTTTT,CARSHGQTLSGDTGELFF
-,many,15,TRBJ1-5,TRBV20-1,TGCAGTGCTAGGCCCCCGGGCCCTCAGAAGCAGCCCCAGCATTTT,CSARPPGPQKQPQHF
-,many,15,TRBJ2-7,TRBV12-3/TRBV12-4,TGTGCCAGCAGTTTAGCAAGGGGACTGCGTGGCGAGCAGTACTTC,CASSLARGLRGEQYF
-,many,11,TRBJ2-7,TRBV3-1,TGTGCCAGCAGCTTGCATCACGAGCAGTACTTC,CASSLHHEQYF
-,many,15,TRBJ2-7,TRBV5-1,TGCGCCAGCAGCCCGGGATCTATTCATACCTACGAGCAGTACTTC,CASSPGSIHTYEQYF
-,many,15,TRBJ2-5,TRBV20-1,TGCAGTGCTAACCTCGGAGCGCCAGTTACGTTAACCCAGTACTTC,CSANLGAPVTLTQYF
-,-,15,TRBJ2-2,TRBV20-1,TGCAGTGCTAGAATCGTAGGACAGAACACCGGGGAGCTGTTTTTT,CSARIVGQNTGELFF
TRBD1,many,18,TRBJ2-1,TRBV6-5,TGTGCCAGCAGTTCGGGACAGGGCTTAGGGGGCTCCTACAATGAGCAGTTCTTC,CASSSGQGLGGSYNEQFF
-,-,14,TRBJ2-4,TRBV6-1,TGTACCAGTAGACTGGGCCCTGCCAAAAACATTCAGTACTTC,CTSRLGPAKNIQYF